This T cell receptor beta chain was found in a study of blood T cell repertoires in COVID-19. CDR1 and CDR2 from the germline V gene are SGHAT and FQNNGV. V lost 4 bases and J 6 bases, leaving 15 bases between the germline ends. The CDR3 length is 14 residues. Clones were sequenced by immunoSEQ multiplex PCR, and TCRdb holds only the in-frame ones, with some missing. The sample carries more than 60,000 clones, 90% recorded once. This clonotype was obtained from a woman aged 80 or over with active or convalescent COVID-19. The gene calls are TRBV11-2 and TRBJ1-1; no clear D gene. The sequenced sample consisted of peripheral blood. For the CDR3, the DNA is TGTGCCAGCAGCTCTATCACAGTTCAACCTGAAGCTTTCTTT. Translated, it gives CASSSITVQPEAFF.